A single sample is the source of the 8 T cell receptor beta chains below, sequenced in a study of blood T cell repertoires in COVID-19. Libraries were prepared by immunoSEQ multiplex PCR; TCRdb keeps only in-frame clonotypes and omits some of them. The sample records about 170,000 clones, about 87% being singletons. Sequencing used peripheral blood. The source is a young man with active or convalescent COVID-19.

The rearrangement joins TRBV11-2 to TRBJ1-1, with 8 bases matching TRBD1. This CDR3 region has 14 residues. V lost 4 bases and J lost 1; bases outside the gene matches: 2. The germline CDR1 and CDR2 sequences are SGHAT and FQNNGV. The CDR3 region is CASSSGTGNTEAFF. Written as DNA, the CDR3 is TGTGCCAGCAGCTCCGGGACAGGGAACACTGAAGCTTTCTTT.

A single count supports this clone. V gene TRBV3-1 (or the pseudogene TRBV3-2) combines with J gene TRBJ2-1; 7 bases align to TRBD2. CDR3 length: 14 amino acids. V was clipped by 5 bases and J by 5 bases; unmatched bases: 6. Germline CDR1 LGHDT, CDR2 YNNKEL (reference sequence). CDR3 sequence (DNA): TGTGCCAGCAGCGGTAGGACTAGTGACAATGAGCAGTTCTTC. This encodes CASSGRTSDNEQFF.

This chain joins TRBV5-4 and TRBJ2-7; the match to TRBD2 covers 12 bases. After removal of 4 bases from V and 4 bases from J, the junction contained 3 bases not matched to a gene. The germline gives CDR1 SGHNT, CDR2 YYREEE (reference sequence). The CDR3 has 14 amino acids. The CDR3 region is CASSLTSGRYEQYF. In nucleotides, the CDR3 is TGTGCCAGCAGCCTGACTAGCGGGAGATACGAGCAGTACTTC.

The chain employs TRBV2 and TRBJ1-3; TRBD1 might be the D (5 bases). The CDR3 sequence is 13 residues long. Trimming shortened V by 8 bases and J by 0 bases, and 8 bases separated the two germline ends. Looked up from germline, CDR1 is SNHLY and CDR2 is FYNNEI. In DNA form, the CDR3 reads TGTGCCAGCGCCAGGGACTCTGGAAACACCATATATTTT. Its protein product is CASARDSGNTIYF.

This rearrangement joins TRBV20-1 to TRBJ2-7; tentative D call: TRBD1 (6 bases). V lost 3 bases and J 1 base, leaving 19 bases between the germline ends. This CDR3 contains 16 residues. CDR1 and CDR2 (germline): DFQATT, SNEGSKA (reference sequence). CDR3 nucleotides: TGCAGTGCTAGTATCTTCGGGCCGAGGGGGTCCTACGAGCAGTACTTC. It translates to CSASIFGPRGSYEQYF.

The rearrangement uses TRBV10-1 and TRBJ2-1; 9 bases match TRBD2. This CDR3 region has 17 residues. Germline-derived CDR1 and CDR2 are WNHNN and SYGVQD (reference sequence). The V segment lost 6 bases and the J segment 6 bases; nucleotides outside the gene matches: 15. The CDR3 is CASSLPLEAGGSNEQFF. CDR3 nucleotide sequence: TGCGCCAGCAGCCTACCCCTTGAAGCGGGGGGATCCAATGAGCAGTTCTTC.

J is TRBJ1-1 and V is TRBV7-9; 7 positions match TRBD1. CDR3 length equals 16 residues. Looked up from germline, CDR1 is SEHNR and CDR2 is FQNEAQ (reference sequence). The ends lost 3 bases at V and 2 bases at J; junction bases unmatched: 9. CDR3 DNA: TGTGCCAGCAGCTTCGACCCGGGGACAGTTAACACTGAAGCTTTCTTT. Residues: CASSFDPGTVNTEAFF. The variable domain in full, completed from reference TRBV7-9 and TRBJ1-1, reads DTGVSQNPRHKITKRGQNVTFRCDPISEHNRLYWYRQTLGQGPEFLTYFQNEAQLEKSRLLSDRFSAERPKGSFSTLEIQRTEQGDSAMYLCASSFDPGTVNTEAFFGQGTRLTVV.

The chain carries TRBV24-1 and TRBJ2-1; 11 bases are a match to TRBD2. The CDR3 contains 16 residues. Looked up from germline, CDR1 is KGHDR and CDR2 is SFDVKD. V shed 4 bases, J shed 5 bases, and the junction held 6 bases outside the gene matches. The CDR3 DNA is TGTGCCACCAGTGACCTTAGCGGGGGGGCGAACAATGAGCAGTTCTTC. Translated: CATSDLSGGANNEQFF.